Described below is a single T cell receptor beta chain sequence and its context. J lost 1 base, V lost 1 base, and 2 bases had no gene match. CDR3 length: 16 residues. The germline V gene encodes CDR1 SGHAT and CDR2 FQDESV (reference sequence). These data belong to a study of cytomegalovirus exposure and HLA in healthy donors. This table comes from immunoSEQ multiplex PCR, and its TCRdb copy is limited to in-frame clones, with some not included. The table lists about 120,000 clones, more than 70% of them singletons. Sequenced sample: PBMCs. V and J are TRBV11-1 and TRBJ2-2, with 8 bases lining up with TRBD2. The clonotype originates from a man aged 18 to 35 in good health and CMV-seronegative. CDR3 loop: CASSLELAENTGELFF. The CDR3 DNA sequence: TGTGCCAGCAGCTTAGAACTAGCGGAGAACACCGGGGAGCTGTTTTTT.